This note documents a single T cell receptor (beta chain) sequence. Its antigen is undetermined. Profiled with immunoSEQ multiplex PCR; TCRdb holds only in-frame clones, not every one. The sample yields about 100,000 clones, approximately 90% seen once. This entry is derived from a study of T cell responses to AZD1222 COVID-19 vaccine. Study-wide points: Regions left unmutated in variants are reportedly the target of nearly half of spike-specific TCRs. With dominance at 160-218 and 743-854, vaccine-associated CD4 TCRs spanned spike. Females made up more of the donors, who were largely white British, and clonal diversity may have come out too low.

Deletions cut 0 bases from V and 0 bases from J, with 8 bases between. This CDR3 comprises 15 residues. Germline assignment: CDR1 SGHVS and CDR2 FQNEAQ. This sample comprised peripheral blood, obtained on day 0 of AZD1222 vaccination. The sequence was collected from an adult in good health. The chain employs TRBV7-8 and TRBJ1-1; D not certain. The CDR3 DNA follows: TGTGCCAGCAGCTTAGCGCTCGGGGTGAACACTGAAGCTTTCTTT. Its translation is CASSLALGVNTEAFF. The full variable domain, its missing parts supplied by reference TRBV7-8 and TRBJ1-1, is GAGVSQSPRYKVAKRGQDVALRCDPISGHVSLFWYQQALGQGPEFLTYFQNEAQLDKSGLPSDRFFAERPEGSVSTLKIQRTQQEDSAVYLCASSLALGVNTEAFFGQGTRLTVV.